This is a list of T cell receptor beta chains from one sample in a study of control samples from healthy donors and cancer patients. Repertoires were generated with immunoSEQ multiplex PCR, while TCRdb's copy carries only in-frame clones and drops some. Here the sample spans around 30,000 clones, around 93% being singletons. The sequenced sample was PBMCs. Every receptor here comes from a man in his forties with colorectal cancer. CDR3s include the opening cysteine and the closing phenylalanine or tryptophan. D genes are given only for firm matches. Rows may omit the clone size; those that give it use once, few, many or a size class.

size | J | D | V | CDR3
NA | TRBJ1-4 | NA | TRBV4-3 | CASSSMGREKLFF
NA | TRBJ1-3 | NA | TRBV30 | CAWSEGQASGNTIYF
NA | TRBJ2-3 | NA | TRBV5-4 | CASNLNTDTQYF
NA | TRBJ2-1 | NA | TRBV7-9 | CASAGIEQFF
NA | TRBJ2-7 | NA | TRBV2 | CASSVLSINYEQYF
NA | TRBJ1-4 | NA | TRBV3-1/TRBV3-2 | CASSQNVGNEKLFF
NA | TRBJ1-2 | NA | TRBV6-5 | CASSYSAQGYGYTF
NA | TRBJ2-7 | NA | TRBV7-9 | CASSSVRGHEQYF
NA | TRBJ2-1 | TRBD2 | TRBV5-1 | CASSLTSGGGYEQFF
NA | TRBJ1-1 | NA | TRBV24-1 | CATRSGLNTEAFF
NA | TRBJ2-1 | NA | TRBV29-1 | CSARWGNEQFF
NA | TRBJ2-1 | NA | TRBV5-1 | CASSFGTLINEQFF
once | TRBJ2-2 | NA | TRBV20-1 | CSASPDVDRGAGELFF
NA | TRBJ1-2 | NA | TRBV2 | CASSVGAQSGGYTF
NA | TRBJ1-4 | TRBD1 | TRBV5-6 | CASRSRDRVNEKLFF
NA | TRBJ1-4 | TRBD1 | TRBV3-1/TRBV3-2 | CASSPRQTGNEKLFF
NA | TRBJ1-3 | TRBD1 | TRBV5-8 | CASSLGRRGPGNTIYF
once | TRBJ2-7 | NA | TRBV7-2 | CASSSQTGAYEQYF
NA | TRBJ1-2 | NA | TRBV6-6 | CASSYSDQDNYGYTF
NA | TRBJ1-2 | NA | TRBV7-9 | CASSLANYGYTF
NA | TRBJ2-7 | NA | TRBV6-5 | CASSYGTNSYEQYF
NA | TRBJ2-2 | TRBD2 | TRBV3-1/TRBV3-2 | CASSQRGASTGELFF
NA | TRBJ1-6 | NA | TRBV27 | CASSNRQGGSPLHF
NA | TRBJ2-2 | TRBD2 | TRBV5-4 | CASSLGVAGSHTGELFF
NA | TRBJ1-6 | NA | TRBV6-4 | CASSQGGTGSPLHF
NA | TRBJ2-1 | TRBD2 | TRBV29-1 | CSVDRLAGVLNEQFF